Below, 31 T cell receptor beta chains from the same sample are listed, as sequenced in a study of cytomegalovirus exposure and HLA in healthy donors. PCR employed 60 Vbeta and 13 Jbeta primers. This table comes from immunoSEQ multiplex PCR, and its TCRdb copy is limited to in-frame clones, with some not included. The data contain about 88,000 clones, 55% to 85% of them singletons. The material sequenced was PBMCs. Source of these receptors: a woman aged 18-29 years in good health and CMV-seropositive.

For this clone: The identical CDR3 is also encoded by other nucleotide sequences in the sample. The chain has TRBV12-5 and TRBJ2-2; D is ambiguous. This CDR3 spans 14 amino acids. Germline V lookup: CDR1 LGHNT, CDR2 FRNRAP. V dropped 6 bases and J dropped 0 bases, with 8 bases sitting between them. CDR3 sequence reads: CASGREANTGELFF. DNA for the CDR3: TGTGCTAGTGGCCGCGAGGCGAACACCGGGGAGCTGTTTTTT.

The chain joins TRBV5-1 to TRBJ1-6, with a possible D match to TRBD1 (5 bases). In germline, CDR1 is SGHRS, CDR2 YFSETQ. Trimming took off 5 bases at V and 8 bases at J, with 17 bases between the two ends. The CDR3 spans 15 residues. In DNA form, the CDR3 reads TGCGCCAGCAGTTCACTACAGGCCCCGGATTCACCCCTCCACTTT. Translating gives CASSSLQAPDSPLHF.

V gene TRBV2 combines with J gene TRBJ1-2; possibly TRBD1 for D (6 bases). CDR3 size: 16 residues. CDR1 SNHLY and CDR2 FYNNEI come from the germline V gene. Trimming stripped 7 bases from V and 4 bases from J, with 22 bases between. CDR3 region: CASTRQGSLSGYGYTF. Written as DNA, the CDR3 is TGTGCCAGCACCAGGCAGGGGTCCCTATCTGGCTATGGCTACACCTTC. The full variable domain, rest sourced from reference TRBV2 and TRBJ1-2, is EPEVTQTPSHQVTQMGQEVILRCVPISNHLYFYWYRQILGQKVEFLVSFYNNEISEKSEIFDDQFSVERPDGSNFTLKIRSTKLEDSAMYFCASTRQGSLSGYGYTFGSGTRLTVV.

This sequence joins TRBV7-2 and TRBJ2-4; D is ambiguous. Trimming removed 7 bases from V and 2 bases from J, with 9 bases in between. The length of the CDR3 is 13 residues. Germline CDR1 reads SGHTA; CDR2 reads FQGNSA. CDR3 sequence (DNA): TGTGCCAGCATGAAGAGCCCCAAAAACATTCAGTACTTC. Translation gives CASMKSPKNIQYF. Variable domain in full (rest from reference TRBV7-2 and TRBJ2-4): GAGVSQSPSNKVTEKGKDVELRCDPISGHTALYWYRQSLGQGLEFLIYFQGNSAPDKSGLPSDRFSAERTGGSVSTLTIQRTQQEDSAVYLCASMKSPKNIQYFGAGTRLSVL.

The chain joins TRBV15 to TRBJ2-7; the D is unclear. This CDR3 contains 15 residues. V was trimmed by 2 bases and J by 2 bases, leaving 13 bases between them. Looked up from germline, CDR1 is LNHNV and CDR2 is YYDKDF (reference sequence). The CDR3 sequence: CATSRTLEAAYEQYF. CDR3 DNA: TGTGCCACCAGCAGAACTCTCGAGGCCGCCTACGAGCAGTACTTC. The complete variable domain, with remaining parts taken from reference TRBV15 and TRBJ2-7, reads DAMVIQNPRYQVTQFGKPVTLSCSQTLNHNVMYWYQQKSSQAPKLLFHYYDKDFNNEADTPDNFQSRRPNTSFCFLDIRSPGLGDTAMYLCATSRTLEAAYEQYFGPGTRLTVT.

The CDR3 loop is CASSLETGGGAGTQYF. In nucleotides, the CDR3 is TGTGCCAGCAGCTTAGAGACTGGCGGGGGGGCGGGTACGCAGTATTTT. The V and J genes are TRBV7-6 and TRBJ2-3; 9 nucleotides agree with TRBD2. The CDR3 is made up of 16 amino acids. V gave up 1 base and J gave up 8 bases; unmatched junction bases: 10. Per germline, CDR1 SGHVS and CDR2 FNYEAQ. Together with reference TRBV7-6 and TRBJ2-3, the CDR3 gives the full variable domain: GAGVSQSPRYKVTKRGQDVALRCDPISGHVSLYWYRQALGQGPEFLTYFNYEAQQDKSGLPNDRFSAERPEGSISTLTIQRTEQRDSAMYRCASSLETGGGAGTQYFGPGTRLTVL.

V usage is TRBV10-2 and J usage is TRBJ2-7; 9 nucleotides match TRBD2. J was trimmed by 12 bases and V by 8 bases; bases with no gene match: 8. The CDR3 covers 11 residues. Germline CDR1 reads WSHSY; CDR2 reads SAAADI. The CDR3 loop reads CASGASGDSYF. The CDR3, as DNA: TGCGCCAGCGGGGCTAGCGGGGACTCGTACTTC.

This chain uses TRBV5-5 with TRBJ1-2; 9 bases are shared with TRBD1. The ends lost 3 bases at V and 2 bases at J; junction bases unmatched: 5. The CDR3 has 15 residues. Germline lookup yields CDR1 SGHKS and CDR2 YYEKEE (reference sequence). Here the CDR3 DNA reads TGTGCCAGCAGCTCCTTGACAGGGGGGAACTATGGCTACACCTTC. This gives the protein CASSSLTGGNYGYTF.

The rearrangement links TRBV5-4 to TRBJ1-1; a possible D gene is TRBD1 (6 bases). CDR1 and CDR2 from the germline V gene are SGHNT and YYREEE (reference sequence). V was pared by 4 bases and J by 8 bases, with 12 bases between. This CDR3 has 12 residues. CDR3 sequence: CASSIGGREAFF. The CDR3 DNA sequence: TGTGCCAGCAGCATTGGGGGCCGAGAAGCTTTCTTT.

The chain links TRBV6-5 to TRBJ1-6; 8 nucleotides match TRBD1. The ends lost 5 bases at V and 11 bases at J; junction bases unmatched: 8. The germline CDR1 and CDR2 sequences are MNHEY and SVGAGI. The CDR3 has 14 residues. Here the CDR3 reads CASSTPDRETPLHF. CDR3 in DNA: TGTGCCAGCAGTACCCCGGACAGGGAGACACCCCTCCACTTT.

This clone has just one count. A read error may account for a junction end that differs from germline. The J gene is TRBJ1-1, the V gene TRBV6-5; D gene unclear. The CDR3 consists of 13 residues. Germline V lookup: CDR1 MNHEY, CDR2 SVGAGI. CDR3 protein: CASSYGQATGSIF. The CDR3 DNA sequence: TGTGCCAGCAGTTACGGGCAGGCTACCGGATCGATCTTT.

The chain is built from TRBV5-4 and TRBJ1-1, with TRBD1 matching 7 bases. V lost 2 bases, J lost 4 bases, and 5 bases stayed unmatched. CDR3 length: 14 amino acids. In germline, CDR1 is SGHNT, CDR2 YYREEE (reference sequence). In DNA, the CDR3 is TGTGCCAGCAGCTTTCGGCAGGGGGGCACTGAAGCTTTCTTT. Protein: CASSFRQGGTEAFF. Variable domain in full (rest from reference TRBV5-4 and TRBJ1-1): ETGVTQSPTHLIKTRGQQVTLRCSSQSGHNTVSWYQQALGQGPQFIFQYYREEENGRGNFPPRFSGLQFPNYSSELNVNALELDDSALYLCASSFRQGGTEAFFGQGTRLTVV.

The rearrangement joins TRBV4-2 to TRBJ2-7, with 10 bases fitting TRBD2. Germline V CDR1 and CDR2: LGHNA, YNFKEQ. This CDR3 is built from 15 residues. Trimming took 1 base from V and 6 from J; bases not matched to a gene: 6. CDR3: CASSQVASGGREQYF. In DNA form, the CDR3 reads TGTGCCAGCAGCCAAGTAGCTAGCGGGGGCCGCGAGCAGTACTTC.

The rearrangement links TRBV18 to TRBJ2-7; 9 bases line up with TRBD2. CDR3 size: 15 residues. Germline CDR1 is KGHSH and CDR2 is LQKENI. J gave up 0 bases and V 1 base, and 1 base lay outside the gene matches. The CDR3 region has the DNA TGTGCCAGCTCACCACTTAGCGGGGGCTCCTACGAGCAGTACTTC. Translated, it gives CASSPLSGGSYEQYF.

This clone was detected a few times. J is TRBJ1-3 and V is TRBV4-2; perhaps TRBD1 as D (5 bases). CDR1 is LGHNA, CDR2 YNFKEQ, per germline. Trimming took 0 bases from V and 2 from J, leaving 11 bases between them. CDR3 size: 16 residues. CDR3 coding DNA: TGTGCCAGCAGCCAAGATTTCGGGGGTCCTGGAAACACCATATATTTT. Its translation: CASSQDFGGPGNTIYF.

The V call is TRBV7-3, the J call TRBJ2-1; 8 nucleotides align to TRBD2. The germline V gene encodes CDR1 SGHTA and CDR2 FQGTGA. CDR3 size: 14 residues. The junction had 6 bases not matched to a gene; V was cut back by 5 bases and J by 6 bases. The DNA of the CDR3 is TGTGCCAGCAGCCCGCCGGGGGGGGGCAATGAGCAGTTCTTC. It is translated as CASSPPGGGNEQFF.

This clone was detected a few times. This chain joins TRBV6-5 and TRBJ2-5, with 10 bases fitting TRBD2. The CDR3 contains 16 residues. Germline loops: CDR1 MNHEY, CDR2 SVGAGI. V trimming: 2 bases; J trimming: 3 bases; junction bases outside the gene matches: 6. The CDR3 here is CASSYPEREGKETQYF. In nucleotides, the CDR3 is TGTGCCAGCAGTTACCCGGAGCGGGAGGGAAAAGAGACCCAGTACTTC.

This chain links TRBV4-2 with TRBJ2-1; perhaps TRBD1 as D (5 bases). The CDR3 runs 14 residues. The ends were cut back, 3 bases at V and 8 bases at J, with 14 bases in the middle. Germline V gene sequence: CDR1 LGHNA, CDR2 YNFKEQ. The CDR3 loop is CASSQARGTDEQFF. The DNA of the CDR3 is TGTGCCAGCAGCCAGGCAAGGGGAACCGATGAGCAGTTCTTC.

This clone came up a few times. The genes are TRBV19 and TRBJ1-2; D might be TRBD1 (6 bases). Germline CDR1 reads LNHDA; CDR2 reads SQIVND (reference sequence). V was shortened by 3 bases and J by 8 bases, with 25 bases between the two germline ends. The CDR3 consists of 17 residues. CDR3 sequence reads: CASSMIRRRQGSGGYTF. In DNA, the CDR3 is TGTGCCAGTAGTATGATCCGACGGAGGCAGGGGTCAGGAGGCTACACCTTC. The full variable domain, its missing parts supplied by reference TRBV19 and TRBJ1-2, is DGGITQSPKYLFRKEGQNVTLSCEQNLNHDAMYWYRQDPGQGLRLIYYSQIVNDFQKGDIAEGYSVSREKKESFPLTVTSAQKNPTAFYLCASSMIRRRQGSGGYTFGSGTRLTVV.

The J gene is TRBJ2-7, the V gene TRBV19, with 7 bases that match TRBD1. Trimming took 2 bases from V and 2 from J; bases not matched to a gene: 6. Germline CDR1 is LNHDA and CDR2 is SQIVND (reference sequence). The CDR3 has 15 residues. CDR3 sequence (DNA): TGTGCCAGTAGTATATCCGGGACAGAGCCCTACGAGCAGTACTTC. Amino acid sequence: CASSISGTEPYEQYF.

The chain combines TRBV4-3 with TRBJ2-1; tentatively, D is TRBD1 (5 bases). Per germline, CDR1 LGHNA and CDR2 YSLEER. This CDR3 has 17 residues. The germline V and J ends were trimmed by 0 bases and 3 bases, with 15 bases remaining between them. The CDR3 sequence: CASSQELGQGGYNEQFF. The CDR3, as DNA: TGCGCCAGCAGCCAAGAATTAGGGCAGGGTGGCTACAATGAGCAGTTCTTC.

The CDR3 reads CASRPTGFNQPQHF. DNA of the CDR3: TGTGCCAGCAGGCCGACAGGGTTCAATCAGCCCCAGCATTTT. The genes are TRBV7-8 and TRBJ1-5, with 7 bases that match TRBD1. V lost 6 bases to trimming and J lost 3 bases; unmatched junction nucleotides: 5. Germline V gene lookup returns CDR1 SGHVS and CDR2 FQNEAQ. The CDR3 consists of 14 residues.

This CDR3 reads CATRKAGGFF. In DNA, the CDR3 is TGTGCCACCAGAAAGGCGGGGGGTTTCTTT. The V gene is TRBV15, the J gene TRBJ1-1; D is perhaps TRBD1 (5 bases). Germline values: CDR1 LNHNV, CDR2 YYDKDF (reference sequence). This CDR3 has 10 amino acids. V was shortened by 6 bases and J by 13 bases, with 12 bases between the two germline ends.

This chain uses TRBV6-6 with TRBJ1-1, with D possibly TRBD1 on 6 matching bases. V was shortened by 6 bases and J by 6 bases, with 20 bases between the two germline ends. In germline, CDR1 is MNHNY, CDR2 SVGAGI (reference sequence). The CDR3 contains 15 residues. As DNA, the CDR3 is TGTGCCAGCAGCCAAGTGGCTACAGGGTTACCTGAAGCTTTCTTT. Translating it yields CASSQVATGLPEAFF.

This chain connects TRBV2 to TRBJ2-5; 7 bases map to TRBD2. V was clipped by 7 bases and J by 2 bases; unmatched bases: 13. Germline-derived CDR1 and CDR2 are SNHLY and FYNNEI. The CDR3 spans 16 residues. The CDR3 loop is CASKRGLGQMQETQYF. For the CDR3, the DNA is TGTGCCAGCAAGAGAGGACTAGGACAAATGCAAGAGACCCAGTACTTC.

This chain uses TRBV6-4 with TRBJ2-7, with 9 bases lining up with TRBD1. Germline assignment: CDR1 MRHNA and CDR2 SNTAGT. V was clipped by 7 bases and J by 2 bases; unmatched bases: 3. This CDR3 spans 13 amino acids. The CDR3: CASKDRGPYEQYF. The CDR3 bases are TGTGCCAGCAAGGACAGGGGCCCCTACGAGCAGTACTTC.

This clone was detected a few times. V is TRBV7-2 and J is TRBJ2-5, with 7 bases aligning to TRBD2. This CDR3 is built from 14 residues. Germline lookup yields CDR1 SGHTA and CDR2 FQGNSA. V lost 4 bases to trimming and J lost 7 bases; unmatched junction nucleotides: 9. CDR3 nucleotide sequence: TGTGCCAGCAGCTCAGGACTAGTCAGTGGGACCCAGTACTTC. Translating it yields CASSSGLVSGTQYF.

The rearrangement links TRBV7-9 to TRBJ1-2; 7 bases are shared with TRBD1. This CDR3 contains 14 residues. Germline assignment: CDR1 SEHNR and CDR2 FQNEAQ (reference sequence). V shed 2 bases, J shed 8 bases, and the junction held 8 bases outside the gene matches. DNA of the CDR3: TGTGCCAGCAGCTTAACAGGGGTGAGCGCGGGCTACACCTTC. It yields the protein CASSLTGVSAGYTF.

This rearrangement joins TRBV4-3 to TRBJ2-7; D perhaps matches TRBD2 (5 bases). CDR1 and CDR2 from the germline V gene are LGHNA and YSLEER. V was shortened by 0 bases and J by 3 bases, with 12 bases between the two germline ends. CDR3 size: 15 residues. CDR3 loop: CASSQESSAGYEQYF. The CDR3 nucleotides are TGCGCCAGCAGCCAAGAGAGTAGCGCGGGCTACGAGCAGTACTTC.

This clone appeared once. This chain joins TRBV9 and TRBJ2-1, with a tentative D call TRBD2 (5 bases). Germline V gives CDR1 SGDLS, CDR2 YYNGEE. With 3 bases removed from V and 1 base from J, the gap between germline ends came to 11 bases. The CDR3 contains 15 residues. The CDR3, as DNA: TGTGCCAGCAGCGAGGGAGTAGCTTCCTACAATGAGCAGTTCTTC. Its translation: CASSEGVASYNEQFF.

The rearrangement links TRBV14 to TRBJ1-2, with D uncertain. Trimming took off 1 base at V and 2 bases at J, with 11 bases between the two ends. Germline assignment: CDR1 SGHDN and CDR2 FVKESK. CDR3 size: 15 residues. CDR3 nucleotides: TGTGCCAGCAGCCAAGGGAGGGCGGTGAACTATGGCTACACCTTC. Translation: CASSQGRAVNYGYTF.